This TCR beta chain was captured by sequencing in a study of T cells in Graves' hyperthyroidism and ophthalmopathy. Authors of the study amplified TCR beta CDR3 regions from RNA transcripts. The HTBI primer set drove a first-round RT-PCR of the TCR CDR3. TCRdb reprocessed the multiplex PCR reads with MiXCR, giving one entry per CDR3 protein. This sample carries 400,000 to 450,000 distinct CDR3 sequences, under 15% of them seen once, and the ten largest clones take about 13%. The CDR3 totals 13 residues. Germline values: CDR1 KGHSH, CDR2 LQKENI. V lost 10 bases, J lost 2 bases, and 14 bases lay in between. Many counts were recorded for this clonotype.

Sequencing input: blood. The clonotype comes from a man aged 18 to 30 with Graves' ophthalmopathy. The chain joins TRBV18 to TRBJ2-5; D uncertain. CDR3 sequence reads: CATRADTQETQYF. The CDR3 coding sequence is TGTGCCACAAGGGCAGATACTCAAGAGACCCAGTACTTC.